These T cell receptor beta chains were read from a single sample in a study of T cell responses to AZD1222 COVID-19 vaccine. Generated by immunoSEQ multiplex PCR, the TCRdb table keeps only in-frame clones and is missing some. The sample lists about 140,000 clones, roughly 92% occurring once. The material sequenced was peripheral blood, taken on day 0 of AZD1222 vaccination. The receptors were sampled from an adult in good health. The CDR3 runs from the conserved cysteine through the conserved F or W. A D gene is named only where the DNA matches it firmly. Rows give clone size only sometimes, using once, few, many, or a class for an expanded clone.

D	size	V	J	DNA	CDR3
.	.	TRBV7-8	TRBJ2-7	TGTGCCAGCAGCTATGAATCCTACGAGCAGTACTTC	CASSYESYEQYF
.	.	TRBV20-1	TRBJ2-7	TGCAGTGCTCCAGGGACCTACGAGCAGTACTTC	CSAPGTYEQYF
TRBD1	.	TRBV6-5	TRBJ2-7	TGTGCCAGCAGTTACCTAAGAATGACAGGGACCGAGCAGTACTTC	CASSYLRMTGTEQYF
.	.	TRBV6-6	TRBJ2-7	TGTGCCAGCGGGGTAGCGGAGTACGAGCAGTACTTC	CASGVAEYEQYF
.	once	TRBV11-2	TRBJ2-3	TGTGCCAGCAGCCTCGTAGGGGGGAGAGATACGCAGTATTTT	CASSLVGGRDTQYF
.	.	TRBV6-1	TRBJ1-2	TGTGCCAGCAGTGAAGAAACATGGGCGTCGAACTATGGCTACACCTTC	CASSEETWASNYGYTF
.	.	TRBV20-1	TRBJ2-2	TGCAGTGCCCTCGACACCGGGGAGCTGTTTTTT	CSALDTGELFF
.	.	TRBV6-5	TRBJ1-1	TGTGCCAGCAGTTACTCCAGTTTGAACACTGAAGCTTTCTTT	CASSYSSLNTEAFF
.	.	TRBV6-1	TRBJ2-1	TGTGCCAGCAGTGAAAGTTTGAGCCGCTCCTACAATGAGCAGTTCTTC	CASSESLSRSYNEQFF
.	.	TRBV25-1	TRBJ2-7	TGTGCCAGCAGTGGTTTGGACTTAGGGAACTCCTACGAGCAGTACTTC	CASSGLDLGNSYEQYF